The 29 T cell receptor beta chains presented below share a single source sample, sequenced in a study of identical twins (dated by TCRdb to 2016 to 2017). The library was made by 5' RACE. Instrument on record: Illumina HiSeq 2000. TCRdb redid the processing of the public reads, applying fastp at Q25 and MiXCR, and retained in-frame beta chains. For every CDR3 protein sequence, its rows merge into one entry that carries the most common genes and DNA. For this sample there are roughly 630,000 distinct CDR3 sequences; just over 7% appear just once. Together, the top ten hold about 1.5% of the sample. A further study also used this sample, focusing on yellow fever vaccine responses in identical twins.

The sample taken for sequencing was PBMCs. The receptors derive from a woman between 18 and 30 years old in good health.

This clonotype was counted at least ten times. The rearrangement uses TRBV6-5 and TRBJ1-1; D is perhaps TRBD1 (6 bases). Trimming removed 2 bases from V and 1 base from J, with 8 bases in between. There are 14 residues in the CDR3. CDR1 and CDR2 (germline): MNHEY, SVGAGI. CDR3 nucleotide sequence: TGTGCCAGCAGTTACGGGACAAGGAACACTGAAGCTTTCTTT. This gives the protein CASSYGTRNTEAFF.

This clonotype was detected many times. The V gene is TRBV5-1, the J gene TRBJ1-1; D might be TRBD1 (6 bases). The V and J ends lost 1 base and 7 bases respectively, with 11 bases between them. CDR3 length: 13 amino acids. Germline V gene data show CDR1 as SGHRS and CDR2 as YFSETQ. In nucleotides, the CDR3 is TGCGCCAGCAGCTTGCTCGGACAGCTTGAAGCTTTCTTT. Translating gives CASSLLGQLEAFF.

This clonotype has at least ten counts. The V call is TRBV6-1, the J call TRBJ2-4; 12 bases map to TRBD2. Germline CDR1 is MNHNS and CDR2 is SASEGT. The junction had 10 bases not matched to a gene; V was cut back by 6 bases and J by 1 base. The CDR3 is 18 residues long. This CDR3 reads CASSLSGLAGNAKNIQYF. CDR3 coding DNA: TGTGCCAGCAGCCTCTCAGGACTAGCGGGGAATGCCAAAAACATTCAGTACTTC.

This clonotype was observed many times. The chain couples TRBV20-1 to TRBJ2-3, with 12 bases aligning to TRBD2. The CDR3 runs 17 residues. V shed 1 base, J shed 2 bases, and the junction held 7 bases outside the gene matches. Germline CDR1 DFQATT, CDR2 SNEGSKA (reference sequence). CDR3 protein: CSARGGLAGGPTDTQYF. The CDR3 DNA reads TGCAGTGCTAGAGGGGGTCTAGCGGGAGGGCCCACAGATACGCAGTATTTT.

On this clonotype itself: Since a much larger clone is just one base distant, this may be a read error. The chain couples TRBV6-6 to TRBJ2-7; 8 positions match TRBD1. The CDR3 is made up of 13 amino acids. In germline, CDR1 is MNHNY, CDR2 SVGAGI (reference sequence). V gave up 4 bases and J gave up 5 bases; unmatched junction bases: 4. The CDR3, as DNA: TGTGCCAGCAGTTCGACAGGGGTAGACGAGCAGTACTTC. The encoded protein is CASSSTGVDEQYF.

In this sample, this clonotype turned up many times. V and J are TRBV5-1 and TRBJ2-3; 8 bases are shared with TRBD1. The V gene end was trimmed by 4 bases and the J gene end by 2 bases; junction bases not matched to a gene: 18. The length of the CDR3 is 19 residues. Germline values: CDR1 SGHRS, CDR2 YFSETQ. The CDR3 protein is CASSLYNGRDRPVTDTQYF. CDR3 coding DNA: TGCGCCAGCAGCCTTTACAATGGCCGGGACAGGCCCGTCACAGATACGCAGTATTTT.

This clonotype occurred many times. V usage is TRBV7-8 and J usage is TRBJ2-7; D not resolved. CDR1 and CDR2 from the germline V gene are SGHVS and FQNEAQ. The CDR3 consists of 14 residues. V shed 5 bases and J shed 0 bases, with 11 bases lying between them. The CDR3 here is CASSPLQDSYEQYV. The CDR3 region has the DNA TGTGCCAGCAGCCCCCTTCAGGACTCCTACGAGCAGTACGTC.

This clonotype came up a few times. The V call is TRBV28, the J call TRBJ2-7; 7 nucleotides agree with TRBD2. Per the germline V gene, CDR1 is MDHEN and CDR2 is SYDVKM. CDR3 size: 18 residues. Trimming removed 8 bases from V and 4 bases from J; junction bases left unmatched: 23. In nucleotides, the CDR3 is TGTGCCAGCCTATCCCCCCCGGTGGCTTCGGGAGGATTGTACGAGCAGTACTTC. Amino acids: CASLSPPVASGGLYEQYF.

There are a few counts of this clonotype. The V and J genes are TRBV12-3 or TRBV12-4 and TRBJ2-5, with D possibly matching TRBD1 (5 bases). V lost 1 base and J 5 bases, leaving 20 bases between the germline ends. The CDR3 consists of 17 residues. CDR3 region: CASSLGMGPAPQETQYF. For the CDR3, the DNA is TGTGCCAGCAGTTTAGGGATGGGGCCGGCACCCCAGGAGACCCAGTACTTC.

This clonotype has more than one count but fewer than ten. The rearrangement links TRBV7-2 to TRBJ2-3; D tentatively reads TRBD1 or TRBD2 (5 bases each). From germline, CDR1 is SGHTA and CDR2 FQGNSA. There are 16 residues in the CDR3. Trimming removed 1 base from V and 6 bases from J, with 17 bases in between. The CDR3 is CASSLGGTSTTDTQYF. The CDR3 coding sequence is TGTGCCAGCAGCTTAGGGGGGACCTCTACCACGGATACGCAGTATTTT.

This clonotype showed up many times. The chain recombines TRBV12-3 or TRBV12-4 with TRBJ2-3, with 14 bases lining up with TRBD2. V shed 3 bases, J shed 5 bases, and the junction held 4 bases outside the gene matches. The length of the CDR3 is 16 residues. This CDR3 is CASSLGLAGVIDTQYF. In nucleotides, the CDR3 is TGTGCCAGCAGTTTGGGACTAGCGGGAGTCATAGATACGCAGTATTTT.

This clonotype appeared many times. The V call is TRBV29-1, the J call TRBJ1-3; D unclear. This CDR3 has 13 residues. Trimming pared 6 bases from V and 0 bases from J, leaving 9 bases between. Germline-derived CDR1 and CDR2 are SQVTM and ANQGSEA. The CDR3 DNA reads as TGCAGCGTAGCAGAGACCTCTGGAAACACCATATATTTT. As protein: CSVAETSGNTIYF.

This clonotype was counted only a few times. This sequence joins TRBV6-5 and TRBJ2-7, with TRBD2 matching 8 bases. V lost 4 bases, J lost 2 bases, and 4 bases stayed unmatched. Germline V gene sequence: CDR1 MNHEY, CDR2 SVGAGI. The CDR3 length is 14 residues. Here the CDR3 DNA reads TGTGCCAGCAGTTTACGGGAGGGTGCCTACGAGCAGTACTTC. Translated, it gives CASSLREGAYEQYF.

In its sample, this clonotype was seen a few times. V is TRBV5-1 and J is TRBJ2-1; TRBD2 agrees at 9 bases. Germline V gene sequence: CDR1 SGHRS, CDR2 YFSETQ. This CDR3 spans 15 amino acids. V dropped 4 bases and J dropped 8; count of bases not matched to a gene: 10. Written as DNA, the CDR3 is TGCGCCAGCAGCGAACCGGGACTAGCTGAGCATGAGCAGTTCTTC. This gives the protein CASSEPGLAEHEQFF.

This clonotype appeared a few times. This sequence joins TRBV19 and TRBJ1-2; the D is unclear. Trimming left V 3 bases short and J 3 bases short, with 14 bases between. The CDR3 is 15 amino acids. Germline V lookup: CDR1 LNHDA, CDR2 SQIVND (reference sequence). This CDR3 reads CASSITTPVDYGYTF. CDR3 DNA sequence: TGTGCCAGTAGTATTACTACCCCGGTCGACTATGGCTACACCTTC.

CDR3 sequence (DNA): TGTGCCAGCAGCTTAGCCCAATCTAGGGGGCTGAACACTGAAGCTTTCTTT. Translating it yields CASSLAQSRGLNTEAFF. V and J are TRBV7-6 and TRBJ1-1; 7 nucleotides line up with TRBD1. Per the germline V gene, CDR1 is SGHVS and CDR2 is FNYEAQ. The trim removed 0 bases at V and 0 bases at J, leaving 7 bases unmatched. This CDR3 region has 17 residues.

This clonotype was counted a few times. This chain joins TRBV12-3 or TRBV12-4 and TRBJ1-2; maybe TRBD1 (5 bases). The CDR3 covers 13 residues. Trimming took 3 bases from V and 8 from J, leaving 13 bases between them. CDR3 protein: CASSLVRGAGYTF. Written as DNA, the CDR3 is TGTGCCAGCAGTTTGGTAAGGGGCGCAGGCTACACCTTC.

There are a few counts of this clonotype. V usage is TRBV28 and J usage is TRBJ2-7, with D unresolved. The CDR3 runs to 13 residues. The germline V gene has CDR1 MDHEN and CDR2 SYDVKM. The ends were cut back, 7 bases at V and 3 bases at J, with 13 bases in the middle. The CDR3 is CASTSQVLYEQYF. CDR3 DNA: TGTGCCAGCACCTCCCAGGTGCTCTACGAGCAGTACTTC. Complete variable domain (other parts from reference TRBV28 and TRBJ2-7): DVKVTQSSRYLVKRTGEKVFLECVQDMDHENMFWYRQDPGLGLRLIYFSYDVKMKEKGDIPEGYSVSREKKERFSLILESASTNQTSMYLCASTSQVLYEQYFGPGTRLTVT.

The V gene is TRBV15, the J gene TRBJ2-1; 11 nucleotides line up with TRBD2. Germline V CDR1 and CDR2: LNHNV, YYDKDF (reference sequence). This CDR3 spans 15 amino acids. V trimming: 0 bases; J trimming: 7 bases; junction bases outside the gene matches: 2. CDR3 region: CATSRETSGSNEQFF. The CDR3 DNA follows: TGTGCCACCAGCAGAGAAACTAGCGGGAGTAATGAGCAGTTCTTC.

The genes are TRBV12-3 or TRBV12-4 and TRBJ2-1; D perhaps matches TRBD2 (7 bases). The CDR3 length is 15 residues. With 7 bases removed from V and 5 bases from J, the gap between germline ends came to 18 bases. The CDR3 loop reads CASTLGGGPDNEQFF. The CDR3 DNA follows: TGTGCCAGCACCCTAGGGGGGGGGCCTGACAATGAGCAGTTCTTC.

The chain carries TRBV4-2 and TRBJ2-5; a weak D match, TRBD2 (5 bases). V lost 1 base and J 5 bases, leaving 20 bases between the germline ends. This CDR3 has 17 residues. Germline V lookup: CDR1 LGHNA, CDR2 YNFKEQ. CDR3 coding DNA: TGTGCCAGCAGCCAAGCTCCAAGCGGCGGAGCTCGGGAGACCCAGTACTTC. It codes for CASSQAPSGGARETQYF.

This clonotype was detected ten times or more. The CDR3 sequence is CSVPGNNEQFF. The CDR3 DNA sequence: TGCAGCGTTCCTGGGAACAATGAGCAGTTCTTC. V gene TRBV29-1 combines with J gene TRBJ2-1; no definite D call. V dropped 5 bases and J dropped 5 bases, with 7 bases sitting between them. The CDR3 loop spans 11 amino acids. Looked up from germline, CDR1 is SQVTM and CDR2 is ANQGSEA.

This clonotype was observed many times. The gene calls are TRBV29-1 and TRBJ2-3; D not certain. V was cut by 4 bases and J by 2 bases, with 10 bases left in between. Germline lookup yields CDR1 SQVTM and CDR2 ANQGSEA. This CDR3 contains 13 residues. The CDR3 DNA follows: TGCAGCGTTGGGCGGTTGCTCACAGATACGCAGTATTTT. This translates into CSVGRLLTDTQYF.

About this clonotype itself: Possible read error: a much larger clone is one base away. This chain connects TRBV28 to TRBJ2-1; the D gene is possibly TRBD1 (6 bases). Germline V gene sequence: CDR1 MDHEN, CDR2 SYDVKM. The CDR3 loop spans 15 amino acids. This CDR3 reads CASRGPGKGDNKQFF. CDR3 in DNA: TGTGCCAGCAGAGGCCCAGGGAAGGGGGACAATAAGCAGTTCTTC.

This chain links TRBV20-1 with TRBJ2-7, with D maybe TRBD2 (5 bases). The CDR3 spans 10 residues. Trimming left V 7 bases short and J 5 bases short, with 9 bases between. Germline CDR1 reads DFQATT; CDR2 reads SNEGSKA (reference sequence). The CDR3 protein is CSVRENEQYV. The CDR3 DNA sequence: TGCAGTGTAAGGGAGAACGAGCAGTACGTC.

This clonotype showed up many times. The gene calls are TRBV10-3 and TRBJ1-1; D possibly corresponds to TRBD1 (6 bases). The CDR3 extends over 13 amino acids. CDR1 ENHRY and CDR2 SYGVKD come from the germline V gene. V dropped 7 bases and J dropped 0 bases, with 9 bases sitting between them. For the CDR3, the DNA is TGTGCCATCAAACGACAGGTGAACACTGAAGCTTTCTTT. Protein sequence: CAIKRQVNTEAFF.

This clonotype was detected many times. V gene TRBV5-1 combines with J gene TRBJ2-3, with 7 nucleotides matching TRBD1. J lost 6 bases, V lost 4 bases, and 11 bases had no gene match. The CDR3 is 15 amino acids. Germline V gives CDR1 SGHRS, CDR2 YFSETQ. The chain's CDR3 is CASSPDGRGLDTQYF. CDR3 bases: TGCGCCAGCAGCCCGGATGGAAGGGGGCTGGATACGCAGTATTTT. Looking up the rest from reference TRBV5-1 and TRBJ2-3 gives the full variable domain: KAGVTQTPRYLIKTRGQQVTLSCSPISGHRSVSWYQQTPGQGLQFLFEYFSETQRNKGNFPGRFSGRQFSNSRSEMNVSTLELGDSALYLCASSPDGRGLDTQYFGPGTRLTVL.

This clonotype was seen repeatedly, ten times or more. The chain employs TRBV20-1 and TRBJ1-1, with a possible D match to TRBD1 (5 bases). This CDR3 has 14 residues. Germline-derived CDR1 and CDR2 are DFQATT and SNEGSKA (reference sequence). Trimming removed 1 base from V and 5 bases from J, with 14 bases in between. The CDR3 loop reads CSARVGAGGTEAFF. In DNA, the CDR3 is TGCAGTGCTAGAGTTGGGGCGGGGGGAACTGAAGCTTTCTTT.

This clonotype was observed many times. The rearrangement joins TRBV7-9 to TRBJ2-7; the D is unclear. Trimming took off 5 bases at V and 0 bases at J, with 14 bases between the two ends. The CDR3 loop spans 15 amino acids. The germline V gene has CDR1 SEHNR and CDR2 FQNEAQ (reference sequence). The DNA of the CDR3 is TGTGCCAGCAGCCCCCGCAGTGGTTTCTCCTACGAGCAGTACGTC. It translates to CASSPRSGFSYEQYV.